These T cell receptor beta chains were read from a single sample in a study of blood T cell repertoires in COVID-19. Profiling relied on immunoSEQ multiplex PCR, and the TCRdb table lists in-frame clones only, not all of them. This table holds about 32,000 clones, about 92% found once. The source material was peripheral blood. These receptors originate from a male donor with active COVID-19. CDR3s include the opening cysteine and the closing phenylalanine or tryptophan. D genes are given only for firm matches. The size entry is marked missing in some rows and otherwise reads once, few, many or a size class.

cdr3_length j_call d_call v_call clone_size cdr3_nt cdr3_aa
13 TRBJ2-5 - TRBV6-5 - TGTGCCAGCATTACAGGAGCACAAGAGACCCAGTACTTC CASITGAQETQYF
15 TRBJ2-7 TRBD2 TRBV6-5 - TGTGCCAGCGGACTAGCGGGGGGAATGATTTACGAGCAGTACTTC CASGLAGGMIYEQYF
12 TRBJ1-2 TRBD1 TRBV6-2/TRBV6-3 - TGTGCCAGCAGCCGGACAGGGTTTGGCTACACCTTC CASSRTGFGYTF
14 TRBJ2-7 - TRBV7-2 - TGTGCCAGCAGCTTAAGTAGAGGGTCCTACGAGCAGTACTTC CASSLSRGSYEQYF
16 TRBJ1-1 TRBD1 TRBV19 - TGTGCCAGTAGGGCGACAGGGTTGGTCGGAAGCACTGAAGCTTTCTTT CASRATGLVGSTEAFF
14 TRBJ2-7 - TRBV6-2/TRBV6-3 - TGTGCCAGCAGTTTACAGGGTGTATCCTACGAGCAGTACTTC CASSLQGVSYEQYF
14 TRBJ1-1 - TRBV7-2 - TGTGCCAGCAGCACGGAAGCGTTGAACACTGAAGCTTTCTTT CASSTEALNTEAFF
13 TRBJ1-6 - TRBV10-1 - TGCGCCAGCAGTGAGAGTCGGGGTTCACCCCTCCACTTT CASSESRGSPLHF
17 TRBJ1-1 TRBD1 TRBV7-9 - TGTGCCAGCAGCCTTGGGACAGGGGGCGCGGGAAGGACTGAAGCTTTCTTT CASSLGTGGAGRTEAFF
16 TRBJ2-7 TRBD1 TRBV5-1 once TGCGCCAGCAGCTTACAGGGGGCGGCGGTCCTTTACGAGCAGTACTTC CASSLQGAAVLYEQYF
16 TRBJ2-4 - TRBV7-9 few TGTGCCAGCAGCTTAGATTTATCCCATATCGGGGGCATTCAGTACTTC CASSLDLSHIGGIQYF
16 TRBJ1-1 TRBD1 TRBV28 - TGTGCCAGCAGTTCGAGGACAGGACCTATGAACACTGAAGCTTTCTTT CASSSRTGPMNTEAFF
17 TRBJ1-4 - TRBV7-8 - TGTGCCAGCAGCTTAGCGCCTCCAGGGCTAGACGGTGAAAAACTGTTTTTT CASSLAPPGLDGEKLFF
16 TRBJ2-5 TRBD2 TRBV18 - TGTGCCAGCTCACCACTTCTAGCGGGGGGCCAAGAGACCCAGTACTTC CASSPLLAGGQETQYF
13 TRBJ1-1 - TRBV3-1/TRBV3-2 - TGTGCCAGCATCGGACAGTCGAACACTGAAGCTTTCTTT CASIGQSNTEAFF
15 TRBJ1-6 - TRBV6-5 - TGTGCCAGCAGTCCCGTCCGGGTATATAATTCACCCCTCCACTTT CASSPVRVYNSPLHF
13 TRBJ2-7 - TRBV7-8 - TGTGCCAGCAGCTTCGGGGGCTCCTACGAGCAGTACTTC CASSFGGSYEQYF
16 TRBJ2-1 TRBD1 TRBV7-2 - TGTGCCAGCAGCCTAATCGACAGGGGTAGCAACAATGAGCAGTTCTTC CASSLIDRGSNNEQFF
13 TRBJ2-2 - TRBV3-1/TRBV3-2 - TGTGCCAGCAGCCAATTCCTCACCGGGGAGCTGTTTTTT CASSQFLTGELFF
16 TRBJ2-7 TRBD2 TRBV9 - TGTGCCAGCAGCCCGGGACTAGCGACCAGCTCCTACGAGCAGTACTTC CASSPGLATSSYEQYF
18 TRBJ1-5 TRBD1 TRBV2 - TGTGCCAGCAGTGAAATTTTCTCGGGGACAGGAGGGGGGGTGCCCCAGCATTTT CASSEIFSGTGGGVPQHF
16 TRBJ2-3 TRBD2 TRBV6-5 - TGTGCCAGCAGTTACCTTGGCGGGGGGGCAGCAGATACGCAGTATTTT CASSYLGGGAADTQYF
14 TRBJ1-2 - TRBV6-6 once TGTGCCAGCATCGACCGGGACTCCAACTATGGCTACACCTTC CASIDRDSNYGYTF
16 TRBJ2-1 TRBD2 TRBV7-9 - TGTGCCAGCAGCTTAGAGTGGCCTAGCGGGGGTCGGGAGCAGTTCTTC CASSLEWPSGGREQFF
13 TRBJ1-2 - TRBV29-1 - TGCAGCGCACCGGGTCGGGGGGACTATGGCTACACCTTC CSAPGRGDYGYTF
16 TRBJ2-3 - TRBV5-1 - TGCGCCAGCAGCTTACCTCTAGCGCCAAGCACAGATACGCAGTATTTT CASSLPLAPSTDTQYF
14 TRBJ2-2 TRBD1 TRBV6-4 - TGTGCCAGCAGTGACCTACAGGGGGCCGGGGAGCTGTTTTTT CASSDLQGAGELFF
14 TRBJ2-3 - TRBV7-9 - TGTGCCAGCAGCTTAAGCATAAGCACAGATACGCAGTATTTT CASSLSISTDTQYF